This TCR beta chain stems from a study of blood T cells in healthy people across ages. General study points: It was held that the diversity estimates obtained from one million T cells were underestimates. Across the age range, TCR beta diversity per million T cells fell in a roughly linear way. In these data, TCR beta diversity tracked strongly with naive T cell percentage.

With a J-beta primer mix and a sample-barcoded 5' primer, a second PCR ran 7 to 11 cycles. Each of the cDNA molecules was tagged by a template-switch adaptor with 12 random nucleotides. TCRdb used MiXCR to reprocess the 5' RACE reads, holding one entry per CDR3 protein. The sample has about 620,000 distinct CDR3 sequences, over 40% seen once; the top ten hold approximately 13%. About this clonotype itself: Its target is unknown.

This CDR3 has 15 amino acids. In germline, CDR1 is LGHNA, CDR2 YNFKEQ. The V end lost 5 bases, the J end lost 2 bases, and 14 bases lay between the germline ends. The TCR comes from a woman of 80 years or more in good health. The specimen was blood. The chain combines TRBV4-2 with TRBJ2-3, with TRBD1 as a possible D gene (6 bases). CDR3 region: CASSSIGGDTDTQYF. CDR3 nucleotide sequence: TGTGCCAGCAGCTCCATTGGGGGCGACACAGATACGCAGTATTTT.